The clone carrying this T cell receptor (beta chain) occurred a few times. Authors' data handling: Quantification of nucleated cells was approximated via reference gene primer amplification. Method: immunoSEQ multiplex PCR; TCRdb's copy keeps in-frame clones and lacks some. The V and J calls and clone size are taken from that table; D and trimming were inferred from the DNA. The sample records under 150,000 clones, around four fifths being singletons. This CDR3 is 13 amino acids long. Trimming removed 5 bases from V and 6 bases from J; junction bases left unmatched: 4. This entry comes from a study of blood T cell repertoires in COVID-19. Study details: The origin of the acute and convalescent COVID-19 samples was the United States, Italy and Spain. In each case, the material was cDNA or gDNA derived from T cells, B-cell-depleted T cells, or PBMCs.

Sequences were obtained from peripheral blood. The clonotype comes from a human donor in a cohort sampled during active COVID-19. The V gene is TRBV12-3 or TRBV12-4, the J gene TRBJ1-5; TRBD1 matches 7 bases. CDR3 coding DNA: TGTGCCAGCAGTGCAGGGGGAGGTCAGCCCCAGCATTTT. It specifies CASSAGGGQPQHF.